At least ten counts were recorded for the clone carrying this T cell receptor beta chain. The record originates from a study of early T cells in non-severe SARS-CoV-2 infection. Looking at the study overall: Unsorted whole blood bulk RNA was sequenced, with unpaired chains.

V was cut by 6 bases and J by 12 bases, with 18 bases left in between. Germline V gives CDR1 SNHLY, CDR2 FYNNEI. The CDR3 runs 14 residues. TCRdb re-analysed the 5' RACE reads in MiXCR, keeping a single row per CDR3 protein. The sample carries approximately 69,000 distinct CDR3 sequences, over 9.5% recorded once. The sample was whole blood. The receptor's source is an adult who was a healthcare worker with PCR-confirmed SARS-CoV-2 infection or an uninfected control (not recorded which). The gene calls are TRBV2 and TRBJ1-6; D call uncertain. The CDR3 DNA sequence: TGTGCCAGCAGGCCGGACGGGTCGTGGGGACCCCTCCACTTT. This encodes CASRPDGSWGPLHF. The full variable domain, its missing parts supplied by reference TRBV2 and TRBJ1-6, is EPEVTQTPSHQVTQMGQEVILRCVPISNHLYFYWYRQILGQKVEFLVSFYNNEISEKSEIFDDQFSVERPDGSNFTLKIRSTKLEDSAMYFCASRPDGSWGPLHFGNGTRLTVT.